The sequence of this T cell receptor (beta chain) was determined in a study of shared clonotypes between healthy human individuals. About the study: Researchers assigned three CD4 naive, three CD4 memory, two CD8 naive and one CD8 memory plate to each donor.

Original handling: ImmunoSEQ output held junction-only sequences without quality scores, so filtering differed. Measured with immunoSEQ multiplex PCR; TCRdb has only the in-frame clones, and not every one. V and J calls plus clone size are reproduced from that table; the DNA served to infer D and trimming. The table has 2 million to 3 million clones, roughly 93% seen once. Overall study results and limits: Clonotypes shared by all four donors outscored non-shared clonotypes in generation probability. Naive CD4 clonotype sharing across several donors was approximately 5%.

Per the germline V gene, CDR1 is SNHLY and CDR2 is FYNNEI. V was cut by 3 bases and J by 4 bases, with 7 bases left in between. The CDR3 covers 13 residues. Comment on this clone: Its target is unknown.

This sequence originates from a man aged 18-30 years in good health. Some clones in this sample may be carry-over from other donors' samples. The chain recombines TRBV2 with TRBJ1-5; no clear D. Sequencing was done on a sample of naive CD4+ T cells from PBMCs. Noted subset: CD45RA+ positively selected. CDR3 sequence: CASSDMGNQPQHF. The CDR3 coding sequence is TGTGCCAGCAGTGATATGGGGAATCAGCCCCAGCATTTT.